This record covers a single TCR beta chain. Original processing notes: The assay estimated nucleated cells by amplifying reference gene primers. The table came from immunoSEQ multiplex PCR; TCRdb's copy has only in-frame clones and leaves some out. V and J calls and clone size are copied from that table; D and trimming were computed from the DNA. The sample contains some 110,000 clones, around 83% of which appear only once. The source of the sample is a study of blood T cell repertoires in COVID-19. Study information: Sample material is recorded as cDNA or gDNA derived from T cells, B-cell-depleted T cells, or PBMCs.

Sequencing used peripheral blood. This TCR was recovered from a man in his forties or fifties with acute or convalescent COVID-19.

The CDR3: CASSASSDYEQYF. The CDR3 DNA is TGTGCCAGCAGCGCAAGTAGTGACTACGAGCAGTACTTC. This chain joins TRBV11-1 and TRBJ2-7; no reliable D call. V shed 5 bases and J shed 3 bases, with 11 bases lying between them. The CDR3 runs to 13 residues. Germline CDR1 is SGHAT and CDR2 is FQDESV (reference sequence).